Listed here are 26 T cell receptor beta chains from one sample, sequenced in a study of blood T cell repertoires in COVID-19. Data came from immunoSEQ multiplex PCR; TCRdb stores just in-frame clones and leaves some out. The data contain about 130,000 clones, more than 80% of them singletons. The source material was peripheral blood. The receptors here all came from a human donor in a cohort sampled during active COVID-19.

The DNA for the CDR3 is TGTGCCAGCAGTTCGGGGACTAGCGGGGGGGCTCAGGAGCAGTTCTTC. Its protein is CASSSGTSGGAQEQFF. The chain combines TRBV6-5 with TRBJ2-1, with TRBD2 matching 16 bases. The germline gives CDR1 MNHEY, CDR2 SVGAGI. This CDR3 spans 16 amino acids. Trimming cost V 4 bases and J 10 bases; bases outside gene matches: 7.

The chain employs TRBV5-1 and TRBJ2-6, with 9 nucleotides matching TRBD2. V was pared by 0 bases and J by 0 bases, with 4 bases of the junction left unmatched. Germline V lookup: CDR1 SGHRS, CDR2 YFSETQ. This CDR3 region has 18 residues. Here the CDR3 reads CASSLGGGGASGANVLTF. DNA of the CDR3: TGCGCCAGCAGCTTGGGCGGCGGGGGGGCCTCTGGGGCCAACGTCCTGACTTTC. Variable domain in full (rest from reference TRBV5-1 and TRBJ2-6): KAGVTQTPRYLIKTRGQQVTLSCSPISGHRSVSWYQQTPGQGLQFLFEYFSETQRNKGNFPGRFSGRQFSNSRSEMNVSTLELGDSALYLCASSLGGGGASGANVLTFGAGSRLTVL.

This clone was counted once. V gene TRBV6-5 combines with J gene TRBJ1-1; D unclear. The CDR3 has 15 residues. The V gene's germline CDR1 is MNHEY and CDR2 SVGAGI. Trimming removed 6 bases at V and 1 base at J, with 15 bases between. CDR3 region: CASSRPPGTNTEAFF. CDR3 DNA sequence: TGTGCCAGCAGCCGCCCCCCAGGAACGAACACTGAAGCTTTCTTT.

The chain joins TRBV10-3 to TRBJ1-2, with D tentatively TRBD1 (6 bases). The germline CDR1 and CDR2 sequences are ENHRY and SYGVKD. This CDR3 region has 16 residues. Trimming took 0 bases from V and 3 from J, leaving 14 bases between them. In DNA form, the CDR3 reads TGTGCCATCAGTGAGTCCCCGGACAGACCTGACTATGGCTACACCTTC. Its protein product is CAISESPDRPDYGYTF.

The rearrangement uses TRBV3-1 (or the pseudogene TRBV3-2) and TRBJ1-1, with no clear D. V lost 0 bases and J lost 0, with 11 bases in between. In germline, CDR1 is LGHDT, CDR2 YNNKEL (reference sequence). The CDR3 has 16 residues. DNA of the CDR3: TGTGCCAGCAGCCAAGACAATGCGGGCATGAACACTGAAGCTTTCTTT. Amino acid sequence: CASSQDNAGMNTEAFF.

The rearrangement joins TRBV7-9 to TRBJ2-3, with 9 bases that match TRBD2. This CDR3 spans 15 amino acids. Trimming took 5 bases from V and 0 from J; bases not matched to a gene: 3. CDR1 and CDR2 from the germline V gene are SEHNR and FQNEAQ (reference sequence). Here the CDR3 reads CASSRSGRSTDTQYF. Here the CDR3 DNA reads TGTGCCAGCAGCCGTAGCGGGAGAAGCACAGATACGCAGTATTTT.

This chain uses TRBV5-4 with TRBJ1-2, with 7 bases matching TRBD1. Trimming removed 0 bases from V and 6 bases from J; junction bases left unmatched: 8. This CDR3 region has 15 residues. Germline V gene data show CDR1 as SGHNT and CDR2 as YYREEE (reference sequence). CDR3 protein: CASSLVEGAINGYTF. The CDR3 nucleotides read TGTGCCAGCAGCTTGGTGGAGGGGGCTATCAATGGCTACACCTTC.

V gene TRBV28 combines with J gene TRBJ1-2; 7 bases match TRBD1. Germline V lookup: CDR1 MDHEN, CDR2 SYDVKM. The CDR3 covers 12 residues. Trimming removed 8 bases from V and 4 bases from J; junction bases left unmatched: 4. This CDR3 reads CASRDRLYGYTF. DNA for the CDR3: TGTGCCAGCCGGGACAGACTCTATGGCTACACCTTC.

V is TRBV2 and J is TRBJ2-5, with D possibly TRBD2 on 6 matching bases. Germline assignment: CDR1 SNHLY and CDR2 FYNNEI. V shed 7 bases and J shed 3 bases, with 18 bases lying between them. The CDR3 spans 15 residues. CDR3 region: CASTLTRRVEETQYF. The DNA of the CDR3 is TGTGCCAGCACCCTGACTAGGAGAGTCGAAGAGACCCAGTACTTC.

This chain joins TRBV5-4 and TRBJ1-3; 9 nucleotides match TRBD1. CDR1 is SGHNT and CDR2 is YYREEE in the germline V gene (reference sequence). V was clipped by 5 bases and J by 5 bases; unmatched bases: 5. The CDR3 is 14 residues long. CDR3 nucleotides: TGTGCCAGCAGTCCCGGGACAGGGAGAAACACCATATATTTT. This gives the protein CASSPGTGRNTIYF.

The rearrangement joins TRBV6-4 to TRBJ2-1; 11 nucleotides align to TRBD2. The CDR3 is made up of 15 amino acids. V was pared by 5 bases and J by 15 bases, with 15 bases of the junction left unmatched. Germline values: CDR1 MRHNA, CDR2 SNTAGT. The CDR3 nucleotides are TGTGCCAGCAGTCCCCGACTAGCGGGGAGTGGGGGTCGGTTCTTC. This codes for CASSPRLAGSGGRFF.

This rearrangement joins TRBV7-2 to TRBJ1-2; D perhaps matches TRBD1 (5 bases). Deletions cut 1 base from V and 13 bases from J, with 13 bases between. Germline-derived CDR1 and CDR2 are SGHTA and FQGNSA. CDR3 length: 12 residues. The CDR3 DNA reads as TGTGCCAGCAGCTTAGAGGTGGGCAGGGCCACCTTC. Residues: CASSLEVGRATF.

A single count supports this clone. This sequence joins TRBV3-1 (or the pseudogene TRBV3-2) and TRBJ1-5; D gene uncertain. This CDR3 is 15 amino acids long. Germline CDR1 and CDR2: LGHDT and YNNKEL (reference sequence). V lost 1 base to trimming and J lost 3 bases, with 10 bases between them. In nucleotides, the CDR3 is TGTGCCAGCAGCCAAGGGCCGCAACCCAATCAGCCCCAGCATTTT. Encoded protein: CASSQGPQPNQPQHF.

This clone is termed medium-sized. This rearrangement joins TRBV5-4 to TRBJ2-1, with 7 bases identical to TRBD2. Losses at the gene ends were 5 bases for V and 2 bases for J; bases not matched to a gene: 7. CDR3 length: 15 amino acids. Per the germline V gene, CDR1 is SGHNT and CDR2 is YYREEE (reference sequence). The CDR3 coding sequence is TGTGCCAGCAGGCGCGCTAGCGGTACCTACAATGAGCAGTTCTTC. Translated: CASRRASGTYNEQFF.

The chain joins TRBV2 to TRBJ2-1, with TRBD2 identical over 9 bases. The CDR3 is made up of 15 amino acids. The V and J ends lost 2 bases and 7 bases, in that order; junction bases with no gene match: 6. Germline-derived CDR1 and CDR2 are SNHLY and FYNNEI. This chain's CDR3 is CASSEFGTSQNEQFF. The CDR3 DNA sequence: TGTGCCAGCAGTGAATTCGGGACTAGCCAAAATGAGCAGTTCTTC.

The V gene is TRBV4-1, the J gene TRBJ2-1; a weak D match, TRBD1 (5 bases). Looked up from germline, CDR1 is MGHRA and CDR2 is YSYEKL. V lost 8 bases and J 4 bases, leaving 12 bases between the germline ends. The CDR3 has 13 amino acids. The DNA for the CDR3 is TGCGCCAGCTCGACAGCTACTTACAATGAGCAGTTCTTC. Protein sequence: CASSTATYNEQFF.

The rearrangement uses TRBV6-2 or TRBV6-3 and TRBJ1-2, with 7 bases identical to TRBD1. The CDR3 consists of 16 residues. CDR1 MNHEY and CDR2 SVGEGT come from the germline V gene. V lost 5 bases, J lost 3 bases, and 12 bases stayed unmatched. The CDR3 DNA sequence: TGTGCCAGCAGTGAGACAGGGATAGGAACCTACTATGGCTACACCTTC. It specifies CASSETGIGTYYGYTF.

The genes are TRBV2 and TRBJ1-2, with a weak D call TRBD1 (5 bases). The V gene's germline CDR1 is SNHLY and CDR2 FYNNEI. Trimming left V 5 bases short and J 0 bases short, with 10 bases between. The CDR3 contains 14 residues. CDR3 in DNA: TGTGCCAGCAGTCTGACAGAATCTAACTATGGCTACACCTTC. Protein: CASSLTESNYGYTF.

The V and J genes are TRBV19 and TRBJ1-5; D perhaps matches TRBD1 (5 bases). The ends were cut back, 0 bases at V and 9 bases at J, with 9 bases in the middle. This CDR3 has 13 residues. The germline V gene has CDR1 LNHDA and CDR2 SQIVND (reference sequence). CDR3 in amino acids: CASSIDIGGPQHF. CDR3 DNA: TGTGCCAGTAGTATAGATATCGGGGGGCCCCAGCATTTT.

The genes are TRBV6-2 or TRBV6-3 and TRBJ2-5, with a tentative D call TRBD2 (5 bases). CDR1 MNHEY and CDR2 SVGEGT come from the germline V gene. Deletions cut 6 bases from V and 5 bases from J, with 7 bases between. The CDR3 is 11 residues long. The CDR3 nucleotides read TGTGCCAGCAGCCTAGCCGAGACCCAGTACTTC. This gives the protein CASSLAETQYF.

V and J are TRBV7-2 and TRBJ2-1, with 9 bases lining up with TRBD2. The trim removed 4 bases at V and 8 bases at J, leaving 9 bases unmatched. CDR3 size: 15 residues. From germline, CDR1 is SGHTA and CDR2 FQGNSA. The CDR3 is CASSSSGKRIDEQFF. CDR3 sequence (DNA): TGTGCCAGCAGCTCTAGCGGGAAAAGGATCGATGAGCAGTTCTTC.

The gene calls are TRBV24-1 and TRBJ1-5; 8 nucleotides agree with TRBD1. From germline, CDR1 is KGHDR and CDR2 SFDVKD. With 3 bases clipped from V and 3 bases from J, the junction kept 6 bases outside the gene matches. The CDR3 covers 16 residues. This chain's CDR3 is CATSDLRQGNNQPQHF. The CDR3 DNA is TGTGCCACCAGTGATCTCAGACAGGGGAACAATCAGCCCCAGCATTTT.

The rearrangement links TRBV5-6 to TRBJ1-6; perhaps TRBD1 as D (5 bases). The V and J ends lost 1 base and 0 bases respectively, with 11 bases between them. CDR3 length equals 17 residues. In germline, CDR1 is SGHDT, CDR2 YYEEEE. The CDR3 is CASSLSQGSSYNSPLHF. DNA of the CDR3: TGTGCCAGCAGCTTGTCGCAGGGAAGCTCCTATAATTCACCCCTCCACTTT.

The chain links TRBV29-1 to TRBJ2-1; TRBD2 matches 7 bases. The CDR3 consists of 13 residues. V was pared by 3 bases and J by 3 bases, with 2 bases of the junction left unmatched. Looked up from germline, CDR1 is SQVTM and CDR2 is ANQGSEA. The CDR3 loop reads CSVDGRYYNEQFF. CDR3 DNA sequence: TGCAGCGTTGACGGGAGGTACTACAATGAGCAGTTCTTC.

J is TRBJ1-5 and V is TRBV7-2; a weak D match, TRBD1 (6 bases). The CDR3 is 13 residues long. CDR1 and CDR2 (germline): SGHTA, FQGNSA. Trimming took 5 bases from V and 4 from J, leaving 9 bases between them. This CDR3 reads CASSPRGNQPQHF. CDR3 sequence (DNA): TGTGCCAGCAGCCCTAGGGGGAATCAGCCCCAGCATTTT.

The V and J genes are TRBV5-6 and TRBJ2-2; 8 bases line up with TRBD2. V was clipped by 3 bases and J by 3 bases; unmatched bases: 16. Germline values: CDR1 SGHDT, CDR2 YYEEEE. The CDR3 consists of 19 residues. CDR3 protein: CASSSLSGSGSGYTGELFF. CDR3 coding DNA: TGTGCCAGCAGCTCCCTCTCAGGGAGCGGGAGTGGGTACACCGGGGAGCTGTTTTTT.